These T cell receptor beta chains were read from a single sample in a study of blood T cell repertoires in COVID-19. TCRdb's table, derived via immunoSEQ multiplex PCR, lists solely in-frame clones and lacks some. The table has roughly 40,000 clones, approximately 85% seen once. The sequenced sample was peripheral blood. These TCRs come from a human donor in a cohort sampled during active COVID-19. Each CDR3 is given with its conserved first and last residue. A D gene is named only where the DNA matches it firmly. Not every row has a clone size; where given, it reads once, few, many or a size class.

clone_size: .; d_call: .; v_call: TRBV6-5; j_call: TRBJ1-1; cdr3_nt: TGTGCCAGCATTGCGGCGGTATTGAACACTGAAGCTTTCTTT; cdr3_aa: CASIAAVLNTEAFF
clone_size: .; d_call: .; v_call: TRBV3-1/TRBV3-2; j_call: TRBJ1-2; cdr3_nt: TGTGCCAGCAGCCAAGTGCAGGGGCAGGGCTACACCTTC; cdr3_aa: CASSQVQGQGYTF
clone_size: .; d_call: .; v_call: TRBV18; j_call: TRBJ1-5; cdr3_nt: TGTGCCAGCTCACCAGATTTCGGGGTTGGGCAGCCCCAGCATTTT; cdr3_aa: CASSPDFGVGQPQHF
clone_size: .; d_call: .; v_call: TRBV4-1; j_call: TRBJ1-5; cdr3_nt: TGCGCCAGCAGCCAAGCCTACCCGGAGCCCCAGCATTTT; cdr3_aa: CASSQAYPEPQHF
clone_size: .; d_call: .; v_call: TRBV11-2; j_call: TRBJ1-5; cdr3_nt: TGTGCCAGCAGCTTGGGCGATTTCAATCAGCCCCAGCATTTT; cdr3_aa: CASSLGDFNQPQHF
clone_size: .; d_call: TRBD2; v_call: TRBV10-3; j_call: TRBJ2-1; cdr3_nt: TGTGCCATCAGTGACAGCGGGAGCGGCAATGAGCAGTTCTTC; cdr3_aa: CAISDSGSGNEQFF
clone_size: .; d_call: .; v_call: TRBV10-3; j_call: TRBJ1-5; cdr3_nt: TGTGCCATCAGCCTTTCACAAAATCAGCCCCAGCATTTT; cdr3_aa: CAISLSQNQPQHF
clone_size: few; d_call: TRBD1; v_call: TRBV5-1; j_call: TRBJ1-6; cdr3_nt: TGCGCCAGCAGACAGGGGAATTCACCCCTCCACTTT; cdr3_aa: CASRQGNSPLHF
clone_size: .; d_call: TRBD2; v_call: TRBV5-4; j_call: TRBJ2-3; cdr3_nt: TGTGCCAGCAGCTCGACTAGCGGGAGGTTGGCAGATACGCAGTATTTT; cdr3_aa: CASSSTSGRLADTQYF
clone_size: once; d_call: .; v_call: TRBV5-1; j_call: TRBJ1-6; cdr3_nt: TGCGCCAGCAGCTTGGCCTCGGACAGTAATTCACCCCTCCACTTT; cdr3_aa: CASSLASDSNSPLHF
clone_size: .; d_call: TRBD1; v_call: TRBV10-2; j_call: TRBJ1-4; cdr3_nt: TGCGCCAGCAGACAATCTCATAAGGGGGCAGGGGAAAAACTGTTTTTT; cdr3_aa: CASRQSHKGAGEKLFF
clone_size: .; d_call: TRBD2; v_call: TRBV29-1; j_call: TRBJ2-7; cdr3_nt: TGCAGCGTCTTGGGGGGGAGTCAATCCTACGAGCAGTACTTC; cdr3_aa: CSVLGGSQSYEQYF
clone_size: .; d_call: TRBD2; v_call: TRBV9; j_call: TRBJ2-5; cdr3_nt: TGTGCCAGCAGCGGCGGACTAGCGGAAGAGACCCAGTACTTC; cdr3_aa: CASSGGLAEETQYF
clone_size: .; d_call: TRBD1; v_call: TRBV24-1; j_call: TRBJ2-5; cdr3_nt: TGTGCCACCAGTGAATCTCCGGGACAGGGCCACGAGACCCAGTACTTC; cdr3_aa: CATSESPGQGHETQYF
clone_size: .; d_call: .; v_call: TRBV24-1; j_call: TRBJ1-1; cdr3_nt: TGTGCCACCAGTGACCCGTGGGGCCCTGAAGCTTTCTTT; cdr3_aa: CATSDPWGPEAFF
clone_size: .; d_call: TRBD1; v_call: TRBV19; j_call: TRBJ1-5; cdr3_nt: TGTGCCAGTACAGACAGGGGGCTTCAGCCCCAGCATTTT; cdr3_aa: CASTDRGLQPQHF
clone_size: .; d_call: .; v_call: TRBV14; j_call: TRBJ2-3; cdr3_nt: TGTGCCAGCAGCCAAGTGGCGGGGTTATGGGTCACAGATACGCAGTATTTT; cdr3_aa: CASSQVAGLWVTDTQYF
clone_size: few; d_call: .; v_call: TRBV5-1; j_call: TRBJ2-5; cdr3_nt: TGCGCCAGCACCACTTGGCGGGGTGGCCAAGAGACCCAGTACTTC; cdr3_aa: CASTTWRGGQETQYF
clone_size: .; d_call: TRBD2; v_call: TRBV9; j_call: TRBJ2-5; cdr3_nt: TGTGCCAGCAGCGAGCGGGGACTAGCTACGGAGACCCAGTACTTC; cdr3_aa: CASSERGLATETQYF
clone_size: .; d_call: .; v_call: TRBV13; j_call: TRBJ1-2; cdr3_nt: TGTGCCAGCAGCTTCGAGGGTAATGGCTACACCTTC; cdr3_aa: CASSFEGNGYTF
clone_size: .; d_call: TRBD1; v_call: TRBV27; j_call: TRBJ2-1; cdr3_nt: TGTGCCAGCAGACCGAGAGGCCCAGGGGGTTTCAATATAGACAATGAGCAGTTCTTC; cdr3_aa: CASRPRGPGGFNIDNEQFF
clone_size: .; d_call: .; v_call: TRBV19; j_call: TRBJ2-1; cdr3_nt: TGTGCCAGTAGTATGGAGGAGGGTGCGATCTACAATGAGCAGTTCTTC; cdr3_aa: CASSMEEGAIYNEQFF
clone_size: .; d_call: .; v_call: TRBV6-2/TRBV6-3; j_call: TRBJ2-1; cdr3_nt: TGTGCCAGCAGTTGGAGGGGACAGGAGCAGTTCTTC; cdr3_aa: CASSWRGQEQFF
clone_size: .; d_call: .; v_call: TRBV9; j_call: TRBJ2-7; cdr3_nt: TGTGCCAGCAGCGTAGGGGAGTTCTACGAGCAGTACTTC; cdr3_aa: CASSVGEFYEQYF
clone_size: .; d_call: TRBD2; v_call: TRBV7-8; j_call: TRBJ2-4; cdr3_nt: TGTGCCAGCAGCTTATTCGCCGGGACTAGCGGAAACATTCAGTACTTC; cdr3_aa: CASSLFAGTSGNIQYF
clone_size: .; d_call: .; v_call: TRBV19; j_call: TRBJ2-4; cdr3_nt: TGTGCCAGTACCACGACACAGGGAAACATTCAGTACTTC; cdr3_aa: CASTTTQGNIQYF
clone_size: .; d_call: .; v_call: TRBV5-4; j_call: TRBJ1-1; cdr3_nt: TGTGCCAGCAGCTCAGGGGCCCCTGGGGTAAACACTGAAGCTTTCTTT; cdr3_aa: CASSSGAPGVNTEAFF
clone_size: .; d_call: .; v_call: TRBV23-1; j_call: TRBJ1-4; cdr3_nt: TGCGCCAGGGGGCGGGGGGGAGAAGAAAAACTGTTTTTT; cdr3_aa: CARGRGGEEKLFF
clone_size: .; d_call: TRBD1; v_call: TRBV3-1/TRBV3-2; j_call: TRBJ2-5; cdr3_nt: TGTGCCAGCAGCCGACGACAGGGTCCGACCCAGTACTTC; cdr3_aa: CASSRRQGPTQYF
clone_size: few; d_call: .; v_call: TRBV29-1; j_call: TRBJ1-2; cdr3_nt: TGCAGCGTTGGGGGGGGCGGCTATGGCTACACCTTC; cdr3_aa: CSVGGGGYGYTF
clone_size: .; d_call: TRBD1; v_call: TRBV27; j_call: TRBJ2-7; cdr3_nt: TGTGCCAGCAGTTCCCGGACAGGGAGCTACGAGCAGTACTTC; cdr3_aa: CASSSRTGSYEQYF
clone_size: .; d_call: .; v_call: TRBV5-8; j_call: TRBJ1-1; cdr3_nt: TGTGCCAGCAGCTTGGTCTACGGGAACACTGAAGCTTTCTTT; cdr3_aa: CASSLVYGNTEAFF
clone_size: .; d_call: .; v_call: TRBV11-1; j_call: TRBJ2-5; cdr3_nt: TGTGCCAGCAGCTTACGCGAAGAGACCCAGTACTTC; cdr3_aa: CASSLREETQYF
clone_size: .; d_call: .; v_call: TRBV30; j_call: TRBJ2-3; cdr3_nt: TGTGCCTGGACTCAGATCCCCCGTAGCACAGATACGCAGTATTTT; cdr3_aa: CAWTQIPRSTDTQYF
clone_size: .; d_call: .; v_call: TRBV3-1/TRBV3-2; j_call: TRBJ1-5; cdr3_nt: TGTGCCAGCAGCCAAGATGGGGGGTTGCAGCCCCAGCATTTT; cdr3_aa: CASSQDGGLQPQHF
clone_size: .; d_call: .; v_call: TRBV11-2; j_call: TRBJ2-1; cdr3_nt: TGTGCCAGCAGCTTGGCAGGGTCGGTTGAGCAGTTCTTC; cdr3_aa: CASSLAGSVEQFF
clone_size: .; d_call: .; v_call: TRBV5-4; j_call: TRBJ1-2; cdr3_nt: TGTGCCAGCAGCCCTTTGGGGGGGCTAAACTATGGCTACACCTTC; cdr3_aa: CASSPLGGLNYGYTF
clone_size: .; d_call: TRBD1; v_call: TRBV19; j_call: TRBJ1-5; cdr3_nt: TGTGCCACCCAAGGGGGACAGGGGGGTGTGCCCCAGCATTTT; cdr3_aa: CATQGGQGGVPQHF
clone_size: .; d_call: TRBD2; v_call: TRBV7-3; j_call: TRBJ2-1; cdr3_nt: TGTGCCAGCAGCTTAAGCGGGAGTATTTACAATGAGCAGTTCTTC; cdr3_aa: CASSLSGSIYNEQFF
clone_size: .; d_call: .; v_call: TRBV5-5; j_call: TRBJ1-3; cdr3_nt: TGTGCCAGCAGCTTGCGGGGTAGCTCTGGAAACACCATATATTTT; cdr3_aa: CASSLRGSSGNTIYF
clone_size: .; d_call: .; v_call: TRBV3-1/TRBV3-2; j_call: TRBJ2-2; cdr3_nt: TGTGCCAGCAGAACCGGACAGTTACTGAACACCGGGGAGCTGTTTTTT; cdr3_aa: CASRTGQLLNTGELFF
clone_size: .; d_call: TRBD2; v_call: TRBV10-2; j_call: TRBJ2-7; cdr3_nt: TGCGCCAGCAGTGCTCCCCTAGCGGGCACAAGATCGACGGGCTACGAGCAGTACTTC; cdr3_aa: CASSAPLAGTRSTGYEQYF
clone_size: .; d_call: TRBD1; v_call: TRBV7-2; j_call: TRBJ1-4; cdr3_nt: TGTGCCAGCAGCTTTTCCGGGACAGGGGGCGGAAAACTGTTTTTT; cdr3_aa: CASSFSGTGGGKLFF
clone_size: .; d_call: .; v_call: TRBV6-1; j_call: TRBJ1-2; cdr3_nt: TGTGCCAGCAGTGAAGTAGCGCGGGATGGCTATGGCTACACCTTC; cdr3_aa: CASSEVARDGYGYTF
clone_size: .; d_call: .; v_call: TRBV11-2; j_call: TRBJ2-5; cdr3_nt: TGTGCCAGCAGTCAGCAGGGGAATGGGGGTCAAGAGACCCAGTACTTC; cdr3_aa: CASSQQGNGGQETQYF
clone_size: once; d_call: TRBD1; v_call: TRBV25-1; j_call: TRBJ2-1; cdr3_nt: TGTGCCAGCAGTGACACAACAGGGGGCAACTACAATGAGCAGTTCTTC; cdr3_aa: CASSDTTGGNYNEQFF
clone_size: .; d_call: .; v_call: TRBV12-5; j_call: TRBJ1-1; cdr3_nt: TGTGCTAGTGGTTTAGCCCTAAACACTGAAGCTTTCTTT; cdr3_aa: CASGLALNTEAFF
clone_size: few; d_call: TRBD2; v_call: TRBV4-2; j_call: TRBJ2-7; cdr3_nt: TGTGCCAGCAGCCAAGATCAGAGGACTAGCGGTTACGAGCAGTACTTC; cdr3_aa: CASSQDQRTSGYEQYF
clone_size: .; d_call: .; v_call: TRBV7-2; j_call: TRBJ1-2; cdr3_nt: TGTGCCAGCAGCTTAGCGTATGGCAGGGGAATCGGCTACACCTTC; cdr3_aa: CASSLAYGRGIGYTF
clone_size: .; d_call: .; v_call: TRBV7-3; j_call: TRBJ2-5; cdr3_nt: TGTGCCAGCAGCCCCTCTGGAGGAAGGAGAGAGACCCAGTACTTC; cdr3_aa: CASSPSGGRRETQYF
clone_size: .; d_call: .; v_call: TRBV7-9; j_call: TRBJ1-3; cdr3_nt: TGTGCCGGCTCGCAGGCCTCTGGAAACACCATATATTTT; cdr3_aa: CAGSQASGNTIYF
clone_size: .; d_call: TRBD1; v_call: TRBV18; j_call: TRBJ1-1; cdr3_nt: TGTGCCACCACCTCGGGACAGGTCATGAACACTGAAGCTTTCTTT; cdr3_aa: CATTSGQVMNTEAFF
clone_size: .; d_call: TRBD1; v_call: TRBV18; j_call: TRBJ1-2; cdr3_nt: TGTGCCAGCTCACCGGGACAGGGACTTTATGGCTACACCTTC; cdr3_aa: CASSPGQGLYGYTF
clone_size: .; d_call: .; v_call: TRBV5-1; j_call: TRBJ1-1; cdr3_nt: TGCGCCAGCAGCTTGAATGGGGGCGGAGCTGAAGCTTTCTTT; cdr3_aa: CASSLNGGGAEAFF
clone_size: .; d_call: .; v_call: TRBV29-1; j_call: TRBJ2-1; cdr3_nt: TGCAGCTTACAGAAAGATTACTACAATGAGCAGTTCTTC; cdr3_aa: CSLQKDYYNEQFF
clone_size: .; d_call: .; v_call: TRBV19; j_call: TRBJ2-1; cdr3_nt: TGTGCCAGTACCCCAGGGGGGAGAAGACCCTCCTACAATGAGCAGTTCTTC; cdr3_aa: CASTPGGRRPSYNEQFF
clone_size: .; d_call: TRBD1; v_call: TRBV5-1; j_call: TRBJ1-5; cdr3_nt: TGCGCCAGCAGCTTGGAGGGGGCGCCGGGTCAGCCCCAGCATTTT; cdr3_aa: CASSLEGAPGQPQHF
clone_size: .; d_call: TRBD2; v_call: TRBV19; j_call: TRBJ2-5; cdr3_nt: TGTGCCTCGACGGGAGGGACGGGAGAGACCCAGTACTTC; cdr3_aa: CASTGGTGETQYF
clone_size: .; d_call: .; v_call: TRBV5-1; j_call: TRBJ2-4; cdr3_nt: TGCGCCAGCAGCCCAGGTGGCTTAGCCAAAAACATTCAGTACTTC; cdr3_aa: CASSPGGLAKNIQYF
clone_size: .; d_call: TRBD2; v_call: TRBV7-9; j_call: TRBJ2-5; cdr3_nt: TGTGCCAGCAGCCGAGGGACTAACCAAGAGACCCAGTACTTC; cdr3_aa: CASSRGTNQETQYF